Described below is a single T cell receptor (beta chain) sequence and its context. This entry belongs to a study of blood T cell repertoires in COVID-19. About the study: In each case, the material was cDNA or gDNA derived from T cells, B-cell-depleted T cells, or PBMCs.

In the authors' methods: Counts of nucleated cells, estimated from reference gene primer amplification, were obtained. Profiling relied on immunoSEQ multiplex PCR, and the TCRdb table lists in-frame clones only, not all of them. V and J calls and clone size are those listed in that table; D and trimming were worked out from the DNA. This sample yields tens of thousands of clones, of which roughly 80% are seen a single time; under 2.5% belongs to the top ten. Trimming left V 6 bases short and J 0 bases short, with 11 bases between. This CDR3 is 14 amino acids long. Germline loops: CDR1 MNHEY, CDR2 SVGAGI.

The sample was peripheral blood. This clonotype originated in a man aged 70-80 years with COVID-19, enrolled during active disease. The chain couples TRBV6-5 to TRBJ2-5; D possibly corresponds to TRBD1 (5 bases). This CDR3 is CASRAGSYQETQYF. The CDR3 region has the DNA TGTGCCAGCAGGGCAGGGTCATACCAAGAGACCCAGTACTTC.